Following are 11 T cell receptor beta chains from one sample sequenced in a study of blood T cell repertoires in COVID-19. Profiled with immunoSEQ multiplex PCR; TCRdb holds only in-frame clones, not every one. The sample has approximately 140,000 clones; roughly nine tenths are singletons. The sequencing input was peripheral blood. The receptors were sampled from an older woman with active or convalescent COVID-19.

The chain couples TRBV19 to TRBJ1-2; D unclear. Germline assignment: CDR1 LNHDA and CDR2 SQIVND (reference sequence). This CDR3 has 13 amino acids. V was shortened by 3 bases and J by 5 bases, with 10 bases between the two germline ends. The CDR3 loop reads CASSMERGYGYTF. CDR3 DNA sequence: TGTGCCAGTAGTATGGAGCGGGGTTATGGCTACACCTTC.

The rearrangement joins TRBV9 to TRBJ2-3; the D gene is possibly TRBD2 (5 bases). The CDR3 sequence is 15 residues long. V shed 1 base and J shed 9 bases, with 18 bases lying between them. The germline V gene encodes CDR1 SGDLS and CDR2 YYNGEE. The CDR3 spells CASSVSRTGKGTQYF. DNA of the CDR3: TGTGCCAGCAGCGTAAGCAGGACGGGGAAGGGAACGCAGTATTTT.

CDR3 sequence (DNA): TGTGCCAGCAGCTTGGACCGTGGACTTGACAATGAAAAACTGTTTTTT. It encodes CASSLDRGLDNEKLFF. V gene TRBV7-6 combines with J gene TRBJ1-4, with D uncertain. This CDR3 has 16 amino acids. Germline values: CDR1 SGHVS, CDR2 FNYEAQ. Trimming cost V 3 bases and J 5 bases, with 16 bases left between them.

This chain connects TRBV21-1 to TRBJ2-3; TRBD2 was called by the table and not checked on the DNA. TRBV21-1 is a pseudogene locus. This CDR3 is 16 amino acids long. DNA for the CDR3: TGTGCCAGCAGCAGGCTAGCGGGGGGGCCAACAGATACGCAGTATTTT. This sequence encodes CASSRLAGGPTDTQYF.

V is TRBV20-1 and J is TRBJ2-1, with TRBD2 matching over 7 bases. Looked up from germline, CDR1 is DFQATT and CDR2 is SNEGSKA (reference sequence). This CDR3 spans 16 amino acids. The V segment lost 3 bases and the J segment 3 bases; nucleotides outside the gene matches: 11. The CDR3 nucleotides read TGCAGTGCTAGTGTCTCGACGGGAGGACTCTACAATGAGCAGTTCTTC. The encoded protein is CSASVSTGGLYNEQFF.

The rearrangement uses TRBV9 and TRBJ1-4; 8 positions match TRBD1. The CDR3 is made up of 16 amino acids. Looked up from germline, CDR1 is SGDLS and CDR2 is YYNGEE. J was trimmed by 4 bases and V by 3 bases; bases with no gene match: 8. The CDR3 DNA reads as TGTGCCAGCAGCGCCCTGGACAGGGCAGGTAATGAAAAACTGTTTTTT. Protein product: CASSALDRAGNEKLFF.

The rearrangement joins TRBV19 to TRBJ1-2; D is unclear. Germline CDR1 LNHDA, CDR2 SQIVND (reference sequence). CDR3 length: 14 amino acids. Trimming took off 4 bases at V and 4 bases at J, with 13 bases between the two ends. The CDR3 DNA follows: TGTGCCAGTAGTACCCCGGCGGAGGGCTATGGCTACACCTTC. It encodes CASSTPAEGYGYTF.

Only a few counts were recorded for this clone. The chain couples TRBV6-4 to TRBJ2-6; D gene uncertain. Trimming left V 6 bases short and J 0 bases short, with 9 bases between. Germline CDR1 and CDR2: MRHNA and SNTAGT. This CDR3 has 15 residues. CDR3 sequence (DNA): TGTGCCAGCAGCGAACAGAACTCTGGGGCCAACGTCCTGACTTTC. This gives the protein CASSEQNSGANVLTF.

The genes are TRBV5-1 and TRBJ2-7, with TRBD1 matching over 10 bases. V was clipped by 5 bases and J by 5 bases; unmatched bases: 4. This CDR3 is 13 amino acids long. From germline, CDR1 is SGHRS and CDR2 YFSETQ. CDR3 in DNA: TGCGCCAGCAGGGGACAGGGGTTTAACGAGCAGTACTTC. Translated: CASRGQGFNEQYF.

Only one count was recorded for this clone. This chain uses TRBV27 with TRBJ2-5, with 12 bases aligning to TRBD2. Losses at the gene ends were 6 bases for V and 2 bases for J; bases not matched to a gene: 19. This CDR3 is built from 20 residues. Germline CDR1 and CDR2: MNHEY and SMNVEV (reference sequence). The CDR3: CASSPHRLAGGPARQETQYF. The CDR3 nucleotides are TGTGCCAGCAGCCCACACCGGCTAGCGGGGGGGCCCGCTCGACAAGAGACCCAGTACTTC.

This clone appeared a single time. The chain has TRBV12-3 or TRBV12-4 and TRBJ1-2, with D possibly TRBD1 on 6 matching bases. There are 13 residues in the CDR3. The V end was cut by 3 bases, the J end by 2 bases, with 7 bases between. The CDR3 region has the DNA TGTGCCAGCAGTTTTACAGGGAACTATGGCTACACCTTC. Translation gives CASSFTGNYGYTF.